The clone carrying this T cell receptor (beta chain) was recorded at least ten times. What it binds is not known. CDR1 and CDR2 from the germline V gene are SGDLS and YYNGEE. Deletions cut 0 bases from V and 5 bases from J, with 9 bases between. There are 14 residues in the CDR3. TCRdb fed the 5' RACE reads into MiXCR, producing one record per CDR3 protein. The top ten hold less than 7.5% of the sample, which has a few hundred thousand distinct CDR3 sequences, about 10% seen once. This sample was included in a study of CD8 T cells in ankylosing spondylitis. Study-level findings and limits: Peripheral blood samples showed relatively rare disease-linked clones, and these clones were CD8+.

This receptor was taken from a male donor with ankylosing spondylitis or in good health (not recorded which). The source material was blood, either unsorted or a sorted T cell fraction (not recorded which). The chain recombines TRBV9 with TRBJ1-5; D is uncertain. In DNA, the CDR3 is TGTGCCAGCAGCGTAGGACCGCAAGATCAGCCCCAGCATTTT. It codes for CASSVGPQDQPQHF.